These T cell receptor beta chains were read from a single sample in a study of cytomegalovirus exposure and HLA in healthy donors. Clones were sequenced by immunoSEQ multiplex PCR, and TCRdb holds only the in-frame ones, with some missing. The sample consists of about 140,000 clones, approximately 61% of them appearing once. Sample: PBMCs. The receptors were sampled from a human donor in good health. The CDR3 runs from the conserved cysteine through the conserved F or W. D genes are given only for firm matches. Clone size, where shown, is once, few, many, or a class for clones that have expanded.

V gene	D gene	clone size	J gene	CDR3 protein	CDR3 DNA
TRBV14	TRBD2	.	TRBJ2-1	CASSQELGLAVSSYNEQFF	TGTGCCAGCAGCCAAGAATTAGGGCTAGCGGTAAGCTCCTACAATGAGCAGTTCTTC
TRBV7-6	TRBD2	.	TRBJ2-1	CASSSGVGLADEQFF	TGTGCCAGCAGCTCCGGGGTGGGTCTAGCGGATGAGCAGTTCTTC
TRBV7-9	TRBD1	.	TRBJ1-4	CASSTWETGGGEKLFF	TGTGCCAGCAGCACATGGGAGACAGGGGGCGGTGAAAAACTGTTTTTT
TRBV11-2	.	.	TRBJ1-5	CASSLGGGSNQPQHF	TGTGCCAGCAGCCTAGGCGGGGGGAGCAATCAGCCCCAGCATTTT
TRBV10-3	TRBD2	.	TRBJ2-7	CAIRTSTSGAYEQYF	TGTGCCATCAGGACCTCGACTAGCGGGGCCTACGAGCAGTACTTC
TRBV4-2	TRBD2	.	TRBJ2-7	CASSQPGLATFEQYF	TGTGCCAGCAGCCAACCGGGACTAGCGACGTTCGAGCAGTACTTC
TRBV5-4	.	once	TRBJ2-5	CASSSPWDTQETQYF	TGTGCCAGCAGCTCGCCATGGGACACACAAGAGACCCAGTACTTC
TRBV18	.	once	TRBJ2-1	CASSPNGQGGGNEQFF	TGTGCCAGCTCACCAAATGGACAGGGAGGGGGGAATGAGCAGTTCTTC
TRBV19	.	.	TRBJ1-2	CASSSRGGGPYGYTF	TGTGCCAGTAGTAGCCGCGGGGGTGGCCCCTATGGCTACACCTTC
TRBV2	TRBD2	.	TRBJ2-3	CASNLAGNTDTQYF	TGTGCCAGCAATCTAGCGGGAAACACAGATACGCAGTATTTT
TRBV10-3	.	few	TRBJ1-1	CAISDPGVMNTEAFF	TGTGCCATCAGTGACCCGGGAGTGATGAACACTGAAGCTTTCTTT
TRBV9	TRBD1	.	TRBJ2-1	CASSPGQGNYNEQFF	TGTGCCAGCAGCCCGGGACAGGGGAACTACAATGAGCAGTTCTTC
TRBV29-1	.	.	TRBJ2-7	CSVEVVYEQYF	TGCAGCGTTGAAGTCGTCTACGAGCAGTACTTC
TRBV29-1	TRBD2	.	TRBJ2-3	CSVELAGTDTQYF	TGCAGCGTTGAACTAGCGGGGACAGATACGCAGTATTTT
TRBV9	TRBD1	.	TRBJ2-7	CASSQAKGQGHPLHF	TGTGCCAGCAGCCAGGCGAAGGGACAGGGTCATCCCCTCCACTTC
TRBV27	.	.	TRBJ2-5	CASSSTEEEETQYF	TGTGCCAGCAGTTCCACGGAGGAGGAGGAGACCCAGTACTTC